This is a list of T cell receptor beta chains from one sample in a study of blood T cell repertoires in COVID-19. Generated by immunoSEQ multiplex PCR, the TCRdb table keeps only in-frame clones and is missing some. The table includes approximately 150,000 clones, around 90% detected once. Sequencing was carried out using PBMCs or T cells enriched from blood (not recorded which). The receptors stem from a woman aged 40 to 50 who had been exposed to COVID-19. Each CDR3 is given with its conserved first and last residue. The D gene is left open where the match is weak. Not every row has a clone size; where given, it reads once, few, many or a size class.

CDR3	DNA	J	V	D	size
CASSLGDRAYEQYF	TGCGCCAGCAGCTTAGGGGACAGGGCCTACGAGCAGTACTTC	TRBJ2-7	TRBV5-1	TRBD1	-
CASSQADRGGEKLFF	TGTGCCAGCAGCCAAGCTGACAGGGGCGGCGAAAAACTGTTTTTT	TRBJ1-4	TRBV3-1/TRBV3-2	TRBD1	-
CATSDPGTGTEAFF	TGTGCCACCAGTGATCCCGGGACAGGGACTGAAGCTTTCTTT	TRBJ1-1	TRBV24-1	TRBD1	-
CASSFPHRGAGEGYTF	TGTGCCAGCAGTTTCCCACACAGGGGGGCCGGCGAGGGCTACACCTTC	TRBJ1-2	TRBV28	TRBD1	-
CASSVTSGRYNEQFF	TGTGCCAGTAGTGTGACTAGCGGGAGGTACAATGAGCAGTTCTTC	TRBJ2-1	TRBV19	TRBD2	few
CASSDPGQGPANYGYTF	TGCGCCAGCAGCGATCCGGGACAGGGGCCGGCTAACTATGGCTACACCTTC	TRBJ1-2	TRBV5-1	TRBD1	-
CASSSDRGGEQYF	TGTGCCAGCAGTTCGGACAGGGGAGGCGAGCAGTACTTC	TRBJ2-7	TRBV6-5	TRBD1	-
CASSSRTSGGDIQYF	TGTGCCAGCAGCTCGCGGACTAGCGGGGGTGACATTCAGTACTTC	TRBJ2-4	TRBV3-1/TRBV3-2	TRBD2	-
CASSLSGGAGEQYF	TGTGCCAGCAGTCTTAGCGGGGGGGCCGGCGAGCAGTACTTC	TRBJ2-7	TRBV2	TRBD2	-
CASSLGTRGETYEQYF	TGTGCCAGCAGCTTAGGGACTAGGGGTGAGACCTACGAGCAGTACTTC	TRBJ2-7	TRBV7-2	TRBD2	-
CASSRGQGTYEQYF	TGTGCCAGCAGTAGAGGACAGGGAACCTACGAGCAGTACTTC	TRBJ2-7	TRBV6-2/TRBV6-3	TRBD1	-
CASSYRGHYGYTF	TGTGCCAGCAGTTACAGGGGACACTATGGCTACACCTTC	TRBJ1-2	TRBV14	TRBD1	once